The present entry profiles one T cell receptor (beta chain) with its context. The antigen it recognizes is unknown. No per-base quality is available; no much larger clone lies one base away. From a lookup of the germline V gene, CDR1 and CDR2 are LGHNA and YSLEER. Deletion took 1 base off V and 2 bases off J, with a span of 22 bases between the germline ends. The CDR3 contains 19 residues, cysteine and phenylalanine counted. Only CDR3 DNA remains: 57 bases, in frame from the first base. This sample is drawn from a study of high-grade serous ovarian cancer treatment subgroups (dated by TCRdb to 2020 to 2023). In the study overall: On average, sequencing produced over 13,000 reads and over 7,000 unique TCR beta rearrangements for each sample. Under a laparoscopic triage algorithm, patients with high-grade serous ovarian cancer were grouped by complete gross resection or by neoadjuvant chemotherapy response, and the study profiled the TCR beta repertoires of these patients. Of the roughly 30 patients in the cohort, around ten had no residual disease after primary surgery (R0), around ten were excellent NACT responders, and around ten were poor NACT responders. In total there were approximately 96 samples, since every patient provided one primary tumor sample and two metastatic tumor samples.

The tumor samples were collected prior to definitive surgery or chemotherapy. The MD Anderson Biospecimen Extraction Resource handled genomic DNA extraction, while the MD Anderson Cancer Genomics Laboratory carried out the TCR sequencing. High-throughput TCR profiling via ImmunoSEQ was performed on the 100 or so tumor samples. The paper's data handling went like this. Richness (unique productive sequences), clonality, evenness and relatedness were included as repertoire diversity metrics, and similarity between samples was assessed with the Bhattacharyya coefficient. Conclusions stayed consistent in a sensitivity analysis that left out TCRs with fewer than two reads. TCRdb provides this immuneACCESS table in a form limited to in-frame rearrangements. Some clones are lacking; in checked studies, under half of them reflect an unresolved V gene, and why the rest are absent is not known. D and trimming were read from the DNA, whereas the V and J calls and clone size are those reported in that table. The sample data list roughly 1,500 clones, and around four fifths of these were observed just once. About 7% of the sample lies in the top ten.

Summary of the overall study and its limitations: Tumors from the same patient had repertoire similarity ranging from about 0.095 to 0.85, while tumors from different patients showed almost no similarity. TCR repertoire analyses focused on CDR3; CDR1 and CDR2 were not analyzed. Neoantigen level correlated positively with TCR clonal relatedness, and copy number variation and mutation load from whole-genome sequencing showed a positive trend with TCR clonal relatedness. Spatial information was not captured by bulk tumor TCR sequencing, so insight into HGSC tumor complexity and diversity was limited.

The chain joins TRBV4-3 to TRBJ2-3; the D gene is not confidently resolved. The receptor comes from a human donor with high-grade serous ovarian cancer. Sequencing input: tumor tissue. CDR3 loop: CASSQGVSARIPPTDTQYF. The DNA reads TGCGCCAGCAGCCAAGGGGTATCGGCTAGAATTCCCCCCACAGATACGCAGTATTTT.